The rows below give T cell receptor beta chains drawn from one sample of a study of post-analysis software for immune sequencing data. TCRdb reprocessed the PCR reads via MiXCR and lists one record per CDR3 protein. The sample contains roughly 870,000 distinct CDR3 sequences, 53% of which appear only once. The sample consisted of blood. The origin of the receptors is a girl between 5 and 17 years old with multiple sclerosis. Both conserved end residues are part of each CDR3. Not every row has a clone size; where given, it reads once, few, many or a size class.

>TRBV5-1|TRBJ2-1|few
CASSKGTGLHEQFF
>TRBV5-1|TRBJ2-1|.
CASSQGLAGVGHEQFF
>TRBV6-6|TRBJ2-5|.
CASSYSKLSKRETQYF
>TRBV3-1|TRBJ2-1|.
CASSQDPNEQFF
>TRBV5-1|TRBJ2-1|few
CASSFEGAGLRFF
>TRBV5-1|.|few
CASSLDRTAISEQYF
>TRBV6-5|TRBJ1-2|.
CASSYSPGGGGGYTF
>TRBV29-1|TRBJ2-7|.
CSVEKSEGAYEQYF
>TRBV7-2|TRBJ2-1|few
CASSLVGSGGASEQFF
>TRBV10-3|TRBJ1-1|.
CAISAIRTGMNTEAFF